Shown below are 5 T cell receptor beta chains from a single sample sequenced in a study of somatic mutations in cytotoxic T cells in rheumatoid arthritis. Clones were read by immunoSEQ multiplex PCR, and TCRdb kept only the in-frame ones, dropping some. The table has 23,000 or so clones, 80% to 90% seen once; the top ten hold more than 3.5%. The sample taken for sequencing was CD8+ T cells sorted from blood. The receptors derive from an adult with rheumatoid arthritis.

This chain uses TRBV29-1 with TRBJ1-6; D not resolved. Trimming took off 3 bases at V and 4 bases at J, with 16 bases between the two ends. The CDR3 is made up of 16 amino acids. The germline V gene has CDR1 SQVTM and CDR2 ANQGSEA. CDR3 nucleotide sequence: TGCAGCGTTGATACTAAGGGCGATCCTTATAATTCACCCCTCCACTTT. It yields the protein CSVDTKGDPYNSPLHF. Supplemented by reference TRBV29-1 and TRBJ1-6, the full variable domain reads SAVISQKPSRDICQRGTSLTIQCQVDSQVTMMFWYRQQPGQSLTLIATANQGSEATYESGFVIDKFPISRPNLTFSTLTVSNMSPEDSSIYLCSVDTKGDPYNSPLHFGNGTRLTVT.

The V gene is TRBV7-9, the J gene TRBJ2-1; D call uncertain. This CDR3 has 16 amino acids. Germline V gene lookup returns CDR1 SEHNR and CDR2 FQNEAQ (reference sequence). V was shortened by 5 bases and J by 2 bases, with 16 bases between the two germline ends. This CDR3 reads CASSVEATPTYNEQFF. CDR3 bases: TGTGCCAGCAGCGTAGAGGCTACTCCAACCTACAATGAGCAGTTCTTC.

The chain links TRBV4-1 to TRBJ1-2; 8 bases map to TRBD1. J was trimmed by 2 bases and V by 4 bases; bases with no gene match: 9. This CDR3 region has 16 residues. Germline CDR1 reads MGHRA; CDR2 reads YSYEKL. This CDR3 is CASSPTPDRVNYGYTF. CDR3 coding DNA: TGCGCCAGCAGCCCGACACCGGACAGGGTGAACTATGGCTACACCTTC.

This chain links TRBV9 with TRBJ2-7, with D possibly TRBD1 on 6 matching bases. V was cut by 0 bases and J by 6 bases, with 13 bases left in between. Germline V gene lookup returns CDR1 SGDLS and CDR2 YYNGEE. CDR3 length: 14 amino acids. CDR3 sequence reads: CASSVDLQGVEQYF. DNA of the CDR3: TGTGCCAGCAGCGTAGATCTACAGGGCGTCGAGCAGTACTTC.

The rearrangement uses TRBV7-3 and TRBJ2-7; no definite D call. This CDR3 has 13 amino acids. Deletions cut 1 base from V and 4 bases from J, with 8 bases between. CDR1 is SGHTA and CDR2 is FQGTGA in the germline V gene. This CDR3 reads CASSLRLKYEQYF. CDR3 coding DNA: TGTGCCAGCAGCTTAAGACTGAAATACGAGCAGTACTTC.